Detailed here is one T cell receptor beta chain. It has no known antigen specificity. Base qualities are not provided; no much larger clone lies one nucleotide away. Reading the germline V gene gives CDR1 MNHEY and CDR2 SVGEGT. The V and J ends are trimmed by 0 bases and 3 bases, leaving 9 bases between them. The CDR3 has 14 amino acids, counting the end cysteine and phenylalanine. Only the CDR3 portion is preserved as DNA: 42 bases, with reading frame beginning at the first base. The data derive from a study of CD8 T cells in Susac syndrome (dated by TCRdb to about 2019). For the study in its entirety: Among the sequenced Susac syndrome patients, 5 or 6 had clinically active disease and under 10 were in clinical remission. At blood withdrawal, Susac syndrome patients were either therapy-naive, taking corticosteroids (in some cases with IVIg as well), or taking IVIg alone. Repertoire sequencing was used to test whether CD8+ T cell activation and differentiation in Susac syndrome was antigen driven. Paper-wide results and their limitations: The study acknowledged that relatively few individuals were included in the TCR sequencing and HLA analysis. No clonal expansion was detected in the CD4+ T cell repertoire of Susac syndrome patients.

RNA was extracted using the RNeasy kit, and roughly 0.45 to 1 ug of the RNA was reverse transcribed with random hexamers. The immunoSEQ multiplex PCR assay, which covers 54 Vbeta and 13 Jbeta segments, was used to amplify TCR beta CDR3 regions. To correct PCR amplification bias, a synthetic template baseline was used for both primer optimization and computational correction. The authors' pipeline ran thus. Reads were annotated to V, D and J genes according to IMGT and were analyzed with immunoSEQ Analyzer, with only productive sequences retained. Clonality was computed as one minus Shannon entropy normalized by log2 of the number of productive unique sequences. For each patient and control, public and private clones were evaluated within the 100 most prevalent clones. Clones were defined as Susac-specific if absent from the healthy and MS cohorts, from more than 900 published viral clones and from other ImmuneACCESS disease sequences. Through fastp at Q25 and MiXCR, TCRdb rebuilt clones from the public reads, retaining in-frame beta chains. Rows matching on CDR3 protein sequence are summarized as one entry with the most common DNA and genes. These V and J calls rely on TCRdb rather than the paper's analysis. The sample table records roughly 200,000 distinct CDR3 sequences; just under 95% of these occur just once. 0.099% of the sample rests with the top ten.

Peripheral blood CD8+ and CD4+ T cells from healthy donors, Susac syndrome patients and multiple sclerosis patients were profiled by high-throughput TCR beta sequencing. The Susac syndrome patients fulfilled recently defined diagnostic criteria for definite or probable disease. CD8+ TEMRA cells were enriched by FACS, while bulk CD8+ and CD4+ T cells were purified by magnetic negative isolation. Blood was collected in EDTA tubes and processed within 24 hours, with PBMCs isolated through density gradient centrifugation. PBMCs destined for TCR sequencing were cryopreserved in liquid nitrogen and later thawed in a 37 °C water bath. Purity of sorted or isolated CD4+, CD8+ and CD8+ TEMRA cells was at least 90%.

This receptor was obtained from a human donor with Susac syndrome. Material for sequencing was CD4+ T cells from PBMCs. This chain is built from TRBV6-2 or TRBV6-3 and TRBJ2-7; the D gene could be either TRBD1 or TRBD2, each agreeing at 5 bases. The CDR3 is CASSYSRGGYEQYF. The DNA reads TGTGCCAGCAGTTACTCGAGGGGCGGCTACGAGCAGTACTTC.